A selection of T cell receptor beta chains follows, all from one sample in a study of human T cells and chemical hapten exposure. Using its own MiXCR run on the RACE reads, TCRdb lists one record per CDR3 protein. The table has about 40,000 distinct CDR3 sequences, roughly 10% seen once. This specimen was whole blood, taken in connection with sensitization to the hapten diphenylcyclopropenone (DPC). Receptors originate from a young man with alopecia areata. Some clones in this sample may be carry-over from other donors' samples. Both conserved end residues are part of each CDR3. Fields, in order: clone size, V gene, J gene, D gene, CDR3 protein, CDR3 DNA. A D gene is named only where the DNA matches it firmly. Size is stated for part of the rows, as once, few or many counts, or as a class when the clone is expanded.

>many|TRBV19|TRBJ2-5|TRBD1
CASRGLTGVNQETQYF
TGTGCCAGTAGAGGGTTGACAGGGGTTAACCAAGAGACCCAGTACTTC
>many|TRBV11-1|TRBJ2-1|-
CASSPGTVSSYNEQFF
TGTGCCAGCAGCCCGGGGACGGTTAGCTCCTACAATGAGCAGTTCTTC
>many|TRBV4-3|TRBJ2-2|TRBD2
CASSQDVSGSGELFF
TGCGCCAGCAGCCAAGATGTTAGCGGGAGCGGGGAGCTGTTTTTT
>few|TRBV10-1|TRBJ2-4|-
CASSESGILKNIQYF
TGCGCCAGCAGTGAATCGGGGATACTCAAAAACATTCAGTACTTC
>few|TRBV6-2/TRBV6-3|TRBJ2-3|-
CASSFSLGKDTQYF
TGTGCCAGCAGTTTTTCCCTAGGAAAGGATACGCAGTATTTT
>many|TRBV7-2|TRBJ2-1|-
CASSLYGTARGEQFF
TGTGCCAGCAGCTTATATGGGACTGCGCGAGGGGAGCAGTTCTTC
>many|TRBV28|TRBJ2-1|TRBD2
CASSLVGLAGDEQFF
TGTGCCAGCAGCTTAGTGGGACTAGCGGGAGATGAGCAGTTCTTC
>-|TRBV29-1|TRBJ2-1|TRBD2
CSVVPGGLNEQFF
TGCAGCGTTGTCCCGGGGGGACTCAATGAGCAGTTCTTC
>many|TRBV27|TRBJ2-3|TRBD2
CASSPALESGSGYTQYF
TGTGCCAGCAGCCCCGCTTTGGAGAGCGGGAGTGGGTATACGCAGTATTTT
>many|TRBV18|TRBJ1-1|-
CASSPKQGGTEAFF
TGTGCCAGCTCACCCAAACAGGGTGGGACTGAAGCTTTCTTT
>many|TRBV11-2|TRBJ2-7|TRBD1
CASSPIRRGQGAYEQYF
TGTGCCAGCAGCCCCATACGCCGCGGGCAGGGGGCGTACGAGCAGTACTTC
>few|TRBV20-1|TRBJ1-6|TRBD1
CSARDTGGNSPLHF
TGCAGTGCTAGAGATACAGGGGGGAATTCACCCCTCCACTTT
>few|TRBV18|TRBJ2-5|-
CASSPRFAGSQETQYF
TGTGCCAGCTCACCAAGATTCGCAGGCTCGCAAGAGACCCAGTACTTC
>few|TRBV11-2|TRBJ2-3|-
CASSLDWGLAAHTDTQYF
TGTGCCAGCAGCTTAGACTGGGGGCTAGCGGCTCACACAGATACGCAGTATTTT
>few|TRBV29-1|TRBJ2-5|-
CSARSPIQETQYF
TGCAGCGCCCGGTCCCCTATCCAAGAGACCCAGTACTTC
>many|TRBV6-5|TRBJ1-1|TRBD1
CASRPGQHNTEAFF
TGTGCCAGCAGACCGGGACAGCATAACACTGAAGCTTTCTTT
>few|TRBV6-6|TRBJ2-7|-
CASSLAGPTEQYF
TGTGCCAGCAGTCTAGCCGGGCCCACGGAGCAGTACTTC
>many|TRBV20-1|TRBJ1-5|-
CSARSPGGQPQHF
TGCAGTGCTAGATCTCCTGGGGGTCAGCCCCAGCATTTT
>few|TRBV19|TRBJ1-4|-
CASRSQGTRRVNEKLFF
TGTGCCAGTAGATCTCAGGGGACCCGGCGGGTTAATGAAAAACTGTTTTTT
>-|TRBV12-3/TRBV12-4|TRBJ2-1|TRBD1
CASSFRPGQYNEQFF
TGTGCCAGCAGTTTCAGGCCGGGACAGTACAATGAGCAGTTCTTC
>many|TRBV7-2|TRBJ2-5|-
CASSLWGDGTQYF
TGTGCCAGCAGCTTATGGGGGGACGGGACCCAGTACTTC
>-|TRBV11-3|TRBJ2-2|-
CASSLVQGAGGELFF
TGTGCCAGCAGCTTAGTCCAGGGTGCCGGCGGGGAGCTGTTTTTT
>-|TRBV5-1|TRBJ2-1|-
CASSLDPGSYNEQFF
TGCGCCAGCAGCTTGGATCCAGGGTCCTACAATGAGCAGTTCTTC
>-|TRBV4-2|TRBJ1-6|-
CASSQDLTISLHF
TGTGCCAGCAGCCAAGATCTAACGATATCCCTCCACTTT
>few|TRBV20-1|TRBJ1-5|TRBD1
CSAKEGQAGNQPQHF
TGCAGTGCTAAGGAGGGACAGGCAGGCAATCAGCCCCAGCATTTT
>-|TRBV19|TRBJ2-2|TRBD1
CASSLTGGVDTGELFF
TGTGCCAGTAGCCTCACAGGGGGCGTTGACACCGGGGAGCTGTTTTTT
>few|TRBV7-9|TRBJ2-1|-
CASSPTNEQFF
TGTGCCAGCAGCCCCACTAATGAGCAGTTCTTC
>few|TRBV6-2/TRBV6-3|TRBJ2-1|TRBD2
CASSYRLAGVSYNEQFF
TGTGCCAGCAGTTACAGGCTAGCGGGAGTCTCCTACAATGAGCAGTTCTTC
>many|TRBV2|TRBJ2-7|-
CASSVGDAYEQYF
TGTGCCAGCAGCGTGGGGGACGCCTACGAGCAGTACTTC
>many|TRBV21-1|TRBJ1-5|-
CASSKLGAPIYQPQHF
TGTGCCAGCAGCAAACTAGGAGCGCCTATTTATCAGCCCCAGCATTTT
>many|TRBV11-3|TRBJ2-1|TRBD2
CASSGSGGVFF
TGTGCCAGCAGCGGTAGCGGGGGGGTCTTCTTC
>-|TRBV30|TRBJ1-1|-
CAAGGETNTEAFF
TGTGCCGCCGGGGGCGAGACGAACACTGAAGCTTTCTTT
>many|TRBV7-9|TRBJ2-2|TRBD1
CASRGQGSTTGELFF
TGTGCCAGCCGGGGACAGGGGTCGACCACCGGGGAGCTGTTTTTT
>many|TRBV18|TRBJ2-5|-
CASSLRTSPETQYF
TGTGCCAGCTCACTCAGGACCAGCCCCGAGACCCAGTACTTC
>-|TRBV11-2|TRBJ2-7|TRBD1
CASSLDTGQGFTGEQYF
TGTGCCAGCAGCTTAGATACCGGACAGGGCTTCACTGGGGAGCAGTACTTC
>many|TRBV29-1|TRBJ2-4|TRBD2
CSVGLAGIQYF
TGCAGCGTTGGGCTAGCGGGCATTCAGTACTTC
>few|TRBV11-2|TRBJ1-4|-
CASSSLTVLEKLFF
TGTGCCAGCAGCTCCCTGACAGTCCTTGAAAAACTGTTTTTT
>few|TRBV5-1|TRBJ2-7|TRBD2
CASSLDGRYEQYF
TGCGCCAGCAGCTTGGACGGGAGGTACGAGCAGTACTTC
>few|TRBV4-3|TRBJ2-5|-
CASQRQLRAQETQYF
TGCGCCAGTCAACGACAGTTAAGGGCTCAAGAGACCCAGTACTTC
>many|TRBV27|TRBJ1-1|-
CASSLGTSGVTEAFF
TGTGCCAGCAGTTTAGGGACATCAGGGGTCACTGAAGCTTTCTTT
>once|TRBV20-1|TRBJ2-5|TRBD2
CSAPRASGIFQETQYF
TGCAGTGCACCGAGGGCTAGCGGTATATTCCAAGAGACCCAGTACTTC
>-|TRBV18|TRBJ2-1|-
CASSPPLGTGTYNEQFF
TGTGCCAGCTCACCACCGCTGGGCACAGGCACCTACAATGAGCAGTTCTTC
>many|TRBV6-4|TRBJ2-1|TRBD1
CAREDRGHNEQFF
TGTGCCAGGGAGGACAGGGGCCACAATGAGCAGTTCTTC
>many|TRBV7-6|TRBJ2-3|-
CASSLLAADTQYF
TGTGCCAGCAGCTTGCTAGCAGCAGATACGCAGTATTTT
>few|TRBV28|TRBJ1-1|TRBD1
CASSLTGITEAFF
TGTGCCAGCAGCTTGACAGGGATTACTGAAGCTTTCTTT
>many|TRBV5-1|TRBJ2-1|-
CASIPGTSTYNEQFF
TGCGCCAGCATACCCGGGACATCAACCTACAATGAGCAGTTCTTC
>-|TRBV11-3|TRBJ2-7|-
CASSLDYFGEQYF
TGTGCCAGCAGCTTAGATTATTTCGGAGAGCAGTACTTC
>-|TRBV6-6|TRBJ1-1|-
CASRQGSEAFF
TGTGCCAGCAGGCAGGGGTCTGAAGCTTTCTTT
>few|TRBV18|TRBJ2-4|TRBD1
CASSPPGTENIQYF
TGTGCCAGCTCACCACCAGGGACAGAAAACATTCAGTACTTC
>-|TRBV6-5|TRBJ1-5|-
CASSPWGNQPQHF
TGTGCCAGCAGCCCCTGGGGCAATCAGCCCCAGCATTTT
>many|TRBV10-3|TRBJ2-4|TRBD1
CTSGGHPPLAKNIQYF
TGCACGTCAGGGGGTCACCCTCCATTAGCCAAAAACATTCAGTACTTC
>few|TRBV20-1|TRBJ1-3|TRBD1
CSARDPRTGIGNTIYF
TGCAGTGCTAGAGATCCAAGGACAGGGATTGGAAACACCATATATTTT
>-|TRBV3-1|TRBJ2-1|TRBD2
CASSQGPSGVNEQFF
TGTGCCAGCAGCCAAGGGCCTAGCGGGGTCAATGAGCAGTTCTTC
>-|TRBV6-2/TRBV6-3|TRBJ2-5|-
CVSGTYQETQYF
TGTGTCAGCGGGACATATCAAGAGACCCAGTACTTC
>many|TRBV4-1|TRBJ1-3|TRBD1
CASSSPTGEAGNTIYF
TGCGCCAGCAGCTCTCCCACAGGGGAGGCTGGAAACACCATATATTTT